This entry describes one T cell receptor (beta chain). Its antigen is undetermined. Germline CDR1 and CDR2: LNHDA and SQIVND (reference sequence). Germline trimming cut 5 bases from V and 4 bases from J; bases unmatched to any gene: 10. This CDR3 is 15 amino acids long. This sample is drawn from a study of cytomegalovirus exposure and HLA in healthy donors. Study-wide background: A later analysis reported the same platform for the 110 or so validation repertoires and the 650 to 750 first-cohort repertoires.

Only in-frame clones appear in the TCRdb table, and some are missing; sequencing was by immunoSEQ multiplex PCR. The data hold 280,000 or so clones, with roughly 90% observed a single time. Study-wide points: Under in vitro conditions, a few CMV-associated chains were confirmed as specific for CMV antigens. Clusters of TCRs from the first cohort tended to co-occur in the 120 validation repertoires (as a later analysis found). It was reportedly the case that the classifier diagnosed cytomegalovirus status with high specificity and sensitivity.

The rearrangement links TRBV19 to TRBJ2-5, with 7 nucleotides matching TRBD1. This sequence was found in a young woman in good health and CMV-seronegative. The sample was PBMCs. The CDR3 region is CASSPRDSPGETQYF. The CDR3 region has the DNA TGTGCCAGTAGTCCACGGGACAGCCCAGGAGAGACCCAGTACTTC.